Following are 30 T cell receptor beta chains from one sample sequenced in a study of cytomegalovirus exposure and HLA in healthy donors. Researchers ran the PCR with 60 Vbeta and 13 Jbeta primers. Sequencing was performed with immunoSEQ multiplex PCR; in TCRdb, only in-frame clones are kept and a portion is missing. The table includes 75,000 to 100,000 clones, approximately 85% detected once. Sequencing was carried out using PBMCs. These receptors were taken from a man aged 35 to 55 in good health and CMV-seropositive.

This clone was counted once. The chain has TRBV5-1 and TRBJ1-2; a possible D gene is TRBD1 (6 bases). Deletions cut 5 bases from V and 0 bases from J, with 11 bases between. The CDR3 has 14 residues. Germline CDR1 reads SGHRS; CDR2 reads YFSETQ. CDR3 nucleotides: TGCGCCAGCAGAAGACAGGAAGCTAACTATGGCTACACCTTC. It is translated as CASRRQEANYGYTF.

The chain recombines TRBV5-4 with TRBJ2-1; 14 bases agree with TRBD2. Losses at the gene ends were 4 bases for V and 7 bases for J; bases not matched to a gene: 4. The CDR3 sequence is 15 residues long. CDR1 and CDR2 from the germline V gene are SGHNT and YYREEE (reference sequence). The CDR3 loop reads CASSKGLAGENEQFF. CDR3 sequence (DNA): TGTGCCAGCAGCAAGGGACTAGCGGGAGAAAATGAGCAGTTCTTC. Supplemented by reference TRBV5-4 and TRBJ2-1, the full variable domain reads ETGVTQSPTHLIKTRGQQVTLRCSSQSGHNTVSWYQQALGQGPQFIFQYYREEENGRGNFPPRFSGLQFPNYSSELNVNALELDDSALYLCASSKGLAGENEQFFGPGTRLTVL.

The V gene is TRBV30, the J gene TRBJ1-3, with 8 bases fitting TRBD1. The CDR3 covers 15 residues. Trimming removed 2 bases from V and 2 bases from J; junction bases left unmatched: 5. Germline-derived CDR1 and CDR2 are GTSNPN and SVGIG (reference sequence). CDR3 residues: CAWSTAGGPGNTIYF. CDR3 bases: TGTGCCTGGAGTACCGCAGGGGGCCCTGGAAACACCATATATTTT. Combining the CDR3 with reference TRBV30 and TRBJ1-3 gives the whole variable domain SQTIHQWPATLVQPVGSPLSLECTVEGTSNPNLYWYRQAAGRGLQLLFYSVGIGQISSEVPQNLSASRPQDRQFILSSKKLLLSDSGFYLCAWSTAGGPGNTIYFGEGSWLTVV.

The CDR3 sequence is CASSLPGGPYEQYF. The CDR3 bases are TGTGCCAGCAGCCTCCCCGGGGGGCCCTACGAGCAGTACTTC. The J gene is TRBJ2-7, the V gene TRBV7-8, with a weak D call TRBD2 (7 bases). CDR3 length: 14 amino acids. The V gene's germline CDR1 is SGHVS and CDR2 FQNEAQ. The germline V and J ends were trimmed by 5 bases and 2 bases, with 13 bases remaining between them.

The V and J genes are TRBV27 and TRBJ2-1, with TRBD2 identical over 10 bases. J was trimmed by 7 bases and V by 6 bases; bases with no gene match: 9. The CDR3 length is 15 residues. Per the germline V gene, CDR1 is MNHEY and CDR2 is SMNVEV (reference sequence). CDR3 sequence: CASSNLAGVSNEQFF. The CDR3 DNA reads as TGTGCCAGCAGCAATCTAGCGGGAGTCTCGAATGAGCAGTTCTTC.

CDR3 in amino acids: CASSPTGKNSPLHF. Here the CDR3 DNA reads TGTGCCAGCAGCCCGACAGGAAAAAATTCACCCCTCCACTTT. V gene TRBV5-4 combines with J gene TRBJ1-6, with D possibly TRBD1 on 6 matching bases. Looked up from germline, CDR1 is SGHNT and CDR2 is YYREEE (reference sequence). The V gene lost 4 bases and the J gene lost 7 bases, with 12 bases spanning the gap. This CDR3 has 14 amino acids.

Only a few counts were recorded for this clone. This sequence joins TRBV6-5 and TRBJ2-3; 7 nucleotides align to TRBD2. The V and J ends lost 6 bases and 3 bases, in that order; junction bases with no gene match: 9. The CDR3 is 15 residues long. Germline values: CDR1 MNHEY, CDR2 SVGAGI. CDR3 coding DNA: TGTGCCAGCAGCGCGCGGGAGCCCGGGACAGATACGCAGTATTTT. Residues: CASSAREPGTDTQYF.

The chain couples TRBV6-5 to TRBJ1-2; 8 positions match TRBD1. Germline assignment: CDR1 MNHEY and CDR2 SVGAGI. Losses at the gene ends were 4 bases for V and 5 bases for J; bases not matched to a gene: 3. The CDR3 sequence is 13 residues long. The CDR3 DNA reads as TGTGCCAGCAGTTTAGACAGGGGATATGGCTACACCTTC. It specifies CASSLDRGYGYTF.

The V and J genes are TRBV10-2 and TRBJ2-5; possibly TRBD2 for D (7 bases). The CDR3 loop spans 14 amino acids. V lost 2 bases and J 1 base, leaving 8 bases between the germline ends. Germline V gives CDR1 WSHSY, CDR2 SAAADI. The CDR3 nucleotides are TGCGCCAGCAGTGAGCGGGGGGCCCAAGAGACCCAGTACTTC. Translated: CASSERGAQETQYF.

The DNA for the CDR3 is TGTGCCTGGAAATCCCCTATTCCGGGAGATACGCAGTATTTT. Translation gives CAWKSPIPGDTQYF. The chain recombines TRBV30 with TRBJ2-3, with D hard to call. Between the trimmed V and J ends, which lost 4 bases and 5 bases, there was a span of 16 bases. Germline V gene data show CDR1 as GTSNPN and CDR2 as SVGIG (reference sequence). The CDR3 covers 14 residues.

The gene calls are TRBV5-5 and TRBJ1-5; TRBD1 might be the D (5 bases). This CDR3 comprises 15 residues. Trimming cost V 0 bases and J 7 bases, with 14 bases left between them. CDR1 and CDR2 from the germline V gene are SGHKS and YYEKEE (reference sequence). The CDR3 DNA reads TGTGCCAGCAGCTTGGTGGGGGAGGGGTGGCAGCCCCAGCATTTT. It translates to CASSLVGEGWQPQHF.

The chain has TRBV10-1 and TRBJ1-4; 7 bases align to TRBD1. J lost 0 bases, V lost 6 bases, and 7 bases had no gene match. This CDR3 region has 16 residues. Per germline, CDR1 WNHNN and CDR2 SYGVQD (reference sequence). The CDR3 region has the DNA TGCGCCAGCAGGGAACAGGGGAAGGCAACTAATGAAAAACTGTTTTTT. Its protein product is CASREQGKATNEKLFF.

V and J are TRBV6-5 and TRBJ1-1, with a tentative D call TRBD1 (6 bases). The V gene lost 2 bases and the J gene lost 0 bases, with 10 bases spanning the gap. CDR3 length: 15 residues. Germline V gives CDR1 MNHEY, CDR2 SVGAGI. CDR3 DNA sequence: TGTGCCAGCAGTTACGACAGGATCCTGAACACTGAAGCTTTCTTT. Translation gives CASSYDRILNTEAFF.

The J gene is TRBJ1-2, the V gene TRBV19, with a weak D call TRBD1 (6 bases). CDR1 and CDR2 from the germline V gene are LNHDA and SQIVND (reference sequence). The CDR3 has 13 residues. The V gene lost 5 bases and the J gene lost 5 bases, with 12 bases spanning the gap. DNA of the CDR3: TGTGCCAGTAGTTCCGGACAGACTTATGGCTACACCTTC. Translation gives CASSSGQTYGYTF.

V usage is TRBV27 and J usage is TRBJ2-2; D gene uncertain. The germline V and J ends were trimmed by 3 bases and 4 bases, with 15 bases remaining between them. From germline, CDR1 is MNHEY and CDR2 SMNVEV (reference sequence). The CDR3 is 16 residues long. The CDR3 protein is CASSFWHARRTGELFF. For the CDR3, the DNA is TGTGCCAGCAGTTTCTGGCATGCGAGGCGCACCGGGGAGCTGTTTTTT.

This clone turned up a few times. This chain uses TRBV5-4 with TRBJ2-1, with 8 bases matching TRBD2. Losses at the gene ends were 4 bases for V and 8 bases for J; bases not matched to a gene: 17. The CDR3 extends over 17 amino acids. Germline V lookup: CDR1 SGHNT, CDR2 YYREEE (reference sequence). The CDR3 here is CASSPGGLSGVGDEQFF. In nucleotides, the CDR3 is TGTGCCAGCAGCCCCGGGGGGCTTAGCGGGGTTGGGGATGAGCAGTTCTTC.

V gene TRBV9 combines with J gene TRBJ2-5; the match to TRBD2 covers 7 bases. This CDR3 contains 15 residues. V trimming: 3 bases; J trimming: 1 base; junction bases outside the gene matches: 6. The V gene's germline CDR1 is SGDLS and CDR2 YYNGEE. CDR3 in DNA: TGTGCCAGCAGCGCCGGGACTACTTCCCAAGAGACCCAGTACTTC. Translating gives CASSAGTTSQETQYF.

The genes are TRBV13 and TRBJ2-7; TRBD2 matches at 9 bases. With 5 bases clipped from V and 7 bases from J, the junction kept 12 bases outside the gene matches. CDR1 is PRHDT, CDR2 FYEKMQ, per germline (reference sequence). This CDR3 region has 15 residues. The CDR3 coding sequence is TGTGCCAGCAGCGCCCTAGCGGGATGGGGGTCGGAGCAGTACTTC. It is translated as CASSALAGWGSEQYF.

The CDR3 reads CASRALAGGRSSYNEQFF. CDR3 bases: TGTGCCAGCAGAGCACTAGCGGGAGGACGGAGCTCCTACAATGAGCAGTTCTTC. The chain joins TRBV2 to TRBJ2-1; 12 positions match TRBD2. The V and J ends lost 6 bases and 0 bases, in that order; junction bases with no gene match: 9. The length of the CDR3 is 18 residues. Per germline, CDR1 SNHLY and CDR2 FYNNEI.

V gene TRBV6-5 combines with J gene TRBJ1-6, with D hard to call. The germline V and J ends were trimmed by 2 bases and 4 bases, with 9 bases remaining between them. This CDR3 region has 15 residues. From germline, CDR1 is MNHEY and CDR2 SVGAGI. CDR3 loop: CASSYRVTYNSPLHF. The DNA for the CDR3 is TGTGCCAGCAGTTACAGAGTAACTTATAATTCACCCCTCCACTTT.

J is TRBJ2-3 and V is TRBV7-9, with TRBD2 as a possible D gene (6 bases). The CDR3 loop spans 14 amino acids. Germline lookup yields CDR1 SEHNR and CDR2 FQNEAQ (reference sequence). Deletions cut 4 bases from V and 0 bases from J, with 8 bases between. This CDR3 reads CASSSGGSTDTQYF. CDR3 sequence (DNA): TGTGCCAGCAGCTCCGGGGGAAGCACAGATACGCAGTATTTT.

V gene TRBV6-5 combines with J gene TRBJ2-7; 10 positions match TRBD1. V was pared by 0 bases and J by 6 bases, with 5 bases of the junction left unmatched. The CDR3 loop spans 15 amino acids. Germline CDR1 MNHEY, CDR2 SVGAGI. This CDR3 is CASSYSFGDRGEQYF. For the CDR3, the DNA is TGTGCCAGCAGTTACTCCTTCGGGGACAGGGGCGAGCAGTACTTC.

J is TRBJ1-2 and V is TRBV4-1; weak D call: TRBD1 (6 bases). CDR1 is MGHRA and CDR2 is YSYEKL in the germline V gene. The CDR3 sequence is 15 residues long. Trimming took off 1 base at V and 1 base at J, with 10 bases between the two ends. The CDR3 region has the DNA TGCGCCAGCAGCCAAGTGGGACAAATTAACTATGGCTACACCTTC. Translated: CASSQVGQINYGYTF.

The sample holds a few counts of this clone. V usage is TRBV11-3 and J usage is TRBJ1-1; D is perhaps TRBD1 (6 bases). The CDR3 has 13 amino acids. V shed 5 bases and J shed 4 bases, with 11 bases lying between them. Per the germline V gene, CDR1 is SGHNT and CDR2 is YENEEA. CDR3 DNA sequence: TGTGCCAGCAGCCCGGACAGTTTCACTGAAGCTTTCTTT. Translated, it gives CASSPDSFTEAFF.

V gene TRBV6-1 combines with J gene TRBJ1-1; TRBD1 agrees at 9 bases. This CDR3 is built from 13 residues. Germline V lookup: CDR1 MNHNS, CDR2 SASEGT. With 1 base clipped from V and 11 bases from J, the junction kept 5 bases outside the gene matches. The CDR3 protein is CASSEVTGGGAFF. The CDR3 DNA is TGTGCCAGCAGTGAAGTCACAGGGGGCGGGGCTTTCTTT.

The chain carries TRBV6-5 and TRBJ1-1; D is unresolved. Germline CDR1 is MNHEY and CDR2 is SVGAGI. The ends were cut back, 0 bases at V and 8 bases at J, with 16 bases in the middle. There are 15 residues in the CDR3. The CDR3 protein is CASSYSYRSIREAFF. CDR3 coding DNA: TGTGCCAGCAGTTACTCGTATCGGTCTATCCGAGAAGCTTTCTTT.

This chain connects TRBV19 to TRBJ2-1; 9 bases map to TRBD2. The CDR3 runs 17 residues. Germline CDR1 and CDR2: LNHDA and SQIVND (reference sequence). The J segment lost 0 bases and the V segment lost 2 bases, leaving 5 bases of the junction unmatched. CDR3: CASSILAGTSSYNEQFF. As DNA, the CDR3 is TGTGCCAGTAGTATACTAGCGGGGACAAGCTCCTACAATGAGCAGTTCTTC.

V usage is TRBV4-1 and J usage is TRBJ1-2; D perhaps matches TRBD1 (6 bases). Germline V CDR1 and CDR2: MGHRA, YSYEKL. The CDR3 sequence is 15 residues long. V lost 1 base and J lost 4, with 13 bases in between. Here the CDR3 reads CASSQVFDRTYGYTF. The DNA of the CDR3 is TGCGCCAGCAGCCAAGTTTTTGACAGGACCTATGGCTACACCTTC.

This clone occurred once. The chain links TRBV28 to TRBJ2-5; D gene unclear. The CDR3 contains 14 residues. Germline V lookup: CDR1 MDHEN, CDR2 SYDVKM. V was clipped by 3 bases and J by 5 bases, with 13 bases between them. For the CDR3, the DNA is TGTGCCAGCAGTTTTCTAGGCCTCTTTGAGACCCAGTACTTC. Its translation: CASSFLGLFETQYF.

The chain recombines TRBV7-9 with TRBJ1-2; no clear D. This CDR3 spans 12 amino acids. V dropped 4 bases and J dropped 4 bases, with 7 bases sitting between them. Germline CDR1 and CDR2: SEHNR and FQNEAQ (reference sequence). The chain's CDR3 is CASSSHFYGYTF. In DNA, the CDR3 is TGTGCCAGCAGCTCGCACTTCTATGGCTACACCTTC.